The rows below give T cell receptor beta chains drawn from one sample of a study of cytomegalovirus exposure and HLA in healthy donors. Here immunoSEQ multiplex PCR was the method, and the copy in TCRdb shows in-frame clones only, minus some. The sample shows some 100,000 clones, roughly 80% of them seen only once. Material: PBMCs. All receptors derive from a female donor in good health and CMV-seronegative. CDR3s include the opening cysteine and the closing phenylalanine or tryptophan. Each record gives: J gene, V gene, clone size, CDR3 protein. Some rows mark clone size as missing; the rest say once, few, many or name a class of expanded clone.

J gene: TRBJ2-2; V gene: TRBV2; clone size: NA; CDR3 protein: CASRRERGSIGELFF
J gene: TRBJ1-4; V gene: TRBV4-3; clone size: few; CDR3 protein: CASSQDWRINEKLFF
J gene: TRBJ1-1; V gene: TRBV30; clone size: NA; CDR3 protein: CAGSEGQEAFF
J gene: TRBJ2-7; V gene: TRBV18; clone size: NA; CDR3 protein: CASSTGTTYEQYF
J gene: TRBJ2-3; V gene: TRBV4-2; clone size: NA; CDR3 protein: CASSLERGEGTDTQYF
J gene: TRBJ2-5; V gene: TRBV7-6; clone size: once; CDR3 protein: CASSPTGAVETQYF
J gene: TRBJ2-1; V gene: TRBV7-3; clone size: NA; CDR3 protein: CASSPSGGYNEQFF
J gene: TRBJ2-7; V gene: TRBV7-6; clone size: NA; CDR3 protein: CASSRGLAGGNYEQYF
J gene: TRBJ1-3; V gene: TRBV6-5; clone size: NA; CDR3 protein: CATKQGNSGNTIYF
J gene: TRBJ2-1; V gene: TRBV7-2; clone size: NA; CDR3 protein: CASSLASRSEQFF
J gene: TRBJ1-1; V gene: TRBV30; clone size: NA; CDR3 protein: CAWSHAGNRGKAEAFF
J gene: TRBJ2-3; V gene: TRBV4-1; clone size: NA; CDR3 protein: CASSQVAGAADTQYF
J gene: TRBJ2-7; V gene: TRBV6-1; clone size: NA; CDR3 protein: CASSEVAGFYEQYF
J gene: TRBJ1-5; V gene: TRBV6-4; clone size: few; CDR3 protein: CASGGTGDHQPQHF
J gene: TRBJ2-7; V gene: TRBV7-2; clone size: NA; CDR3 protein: CASSEPGAGRSSYEQYF
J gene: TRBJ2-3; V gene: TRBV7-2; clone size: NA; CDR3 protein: CASSFGNTDTQYF
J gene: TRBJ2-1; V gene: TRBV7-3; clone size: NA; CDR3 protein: CASSLTREDNEQFF
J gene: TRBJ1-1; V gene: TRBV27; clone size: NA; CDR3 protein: CASSRDRGEAFF
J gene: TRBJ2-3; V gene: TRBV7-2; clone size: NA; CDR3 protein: CASSLQRGSTDTQYF
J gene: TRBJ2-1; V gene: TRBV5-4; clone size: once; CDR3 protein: CASSSTSGGATSYNEQFF